The clone carrying this T cell receptor (beta chain) occurred a few times. V was pared by 4 bases and J by 1 base, with 6 bases of the junction left unmatched. In germline, CDR1 is GTSNPN, CDR2 SVGIG (reference sequence). CDR3 size: 15 residues. This table comes from immunoSEQ multiplex PCR, and its TCRdb copy is limited to in-frame clones, with some not included. The table has about 270,000 clones, about nine tenths seen once; the top ten hold 3%. This record comes from a study of blood T cell repertoires in COVID-19. Looking at the study overall: Sites across the United States, Italy and Spain contributed samples from acute and convalescent COVID-19.

Residents of around 24 US areas, aged roughly 18 to 95 years, made up the participants. The rearrangement uses TRBV30 and TRBJ2-2, with 7 bases lining up with TRBD2. The clonotype was recovered from a woman in her 50s who had recovered from COVID-19. Sequenced sample: PBMCs or T cells enriched from blood (not recorded which). The CDR3, as DNA: TGTGCCTGGACCTCTTGGGGGGGGAACACCGGGGAGCTGTTTTTT. Its protein product is CAWTSWGGNTGELFF.